The rows below give T cell receptor beta chains drawn from one sample of a study of human T cells and chemical hapten exposure. TCRdb called the RACE reads again in MiXCR, with one record for every CDR3 protein. The sample yields approximately 100,000 distinct CDR3 sequences, about a tenth seen once. The specimen was whole blood, collected in connection with sensitization to the hapten diphenylcyclopropenone (DPC). Source of these receptors: a woman in her 40s with alopecia areata. Some clones in this sample may be carry-over from other donors' samples. Both conserved end residues are part of each CDR3. Each record gives: V gene, clone size, D gene, J gene, CDR3 protein, CDR3 DNA. A D gene is named only where the DNA matches it firmly. Expanded clones are given a class, and other clones once, few, many or no size at all.

TRBV5-5	many	TRBD1	TRBJ2-7	CASQPGQSSYEQYF	TGTGCCAGCCAACCGGGACAGAGCTCCTACGAGCAGTACTTC
TRBV7-2	few	TRBD1	TRBJ1-2	CASTRQGVDYGYTF	TGTGCCAGCACCCGACAGGGTGTTGACTATGGCTACACCTTC
TRBV28	many	NA	TRBJ2-5	CASSLGFEVFGGDQETQYF	TGTGCCAGCAGTTTAGGCTTCGAAGTTTTCGGGGGTGACCAAGAGACCCAGTACTTC
TRBV6-4	many	TRBD2	TRBJ2-1	CASSVLAGLSYNEQFF	TGTGCCAGCAGCGTGCTAGCGGGGCTCTCCTACAATGAGCAGTTCTTC
TRBV6-9	many	NA	TRBJ1-5	CASSLEFFDGDSNQPQHF	TGTGCCAGCAGTCTAGAGTTTTTCGACGGAGATAGCAATCAGCCCCAGCATTTT
TRBV3-1	NA	TRBD2	TRBJ2-7	CASSQDVARGVSYEQYF	TGTGCCAGCAGCCAAGATGTGGCGCGGGGGGTTTCCTACGAGCAGTACTTC
TRBV11-3	many	NA	TRBJ2-2	CASSLDQGGSAMTGELFF	TGTGCCAGCAGCTTAGATCAAGGAGGTAGTGCCATGACCGGGGAGCTGTTTTTT
TRBV24-1	few	NA	TRBJ1-1	CATSDSTGRMNTEAFF	TGTGCCACCAGTGATTCGACGGGACGGATGAACACTGAAGCTTTCTTT
TRBV4-1	few	TRBD1	TRBJ2-7	CASSQDLQGAWEQYF	TGCGCCAGCAGCCAAGATCTCCAGGGGGCATGGGAGCAGTACTTC
TRBV4-1	few	NA	TRBJ1-5	CASSQALGSNQPQHF	TGCGCCAGCAGCCAAGCTCTGGGTAGCAATCAGCCCCAGCATTTT
TRBV7-9	few	NA	TRBJ2-5	CASSSAAHLSGETQYF	TGTGCCAGCAGCTCGGCTGCACACCTAAGTGGGGAGACCCAGTACTTC
TRBV19	NA	NA	TRBJ1-6	CASSIRGRSSYNSPLHF	TGTGCCAGTAGTATCCGCGGGAGAAGCTCCTATAATTCACCCCTCCACTTT
TRBV7-3	NA	NA	TRBJ2-7	CASSQNPGPNYEQYF	TGTGCCAGCAGCCAAAACCCGGGACCAAACTACGAGCAGTACTTC
TRBV7-2	many	NA	TRBJ2-5	CASSSGQTQYF	TGTGCCAGCAGCTCCGGACAGACCCAGTACTTC
TRBV15	few	NA	TRBJ1-1	CATSRDPPSSSNTEAFF	TGTGCCACCAGCAGAGATCCTCCGTCCTCTTCGAACACTGAAGCTTTCTTT
TRBV20-1	NA	NA	TRBJ2-2	CSAPGRAPGGELFF	TGCAGTGCCCCCGGTCGGGCGCCGGGCGGGGAGCTGTTTTTT
TRBV11-2	few	TRBD2	TRBJ2-7	CASSPGGAFSYEQYF	TGTGCCAGCAGCCCCGGGGGGGCGTTTTCCTACGAGCAGTACTTC
TRBV6-5	NA	NA	TRBJ1-1	CASSYDVATEAFF	TGTGCCAGCAGTTACGACGTAGCCACTGAAGCTTTCTTT
TRBV30	many	NA	TRBJ1-6	CAWSLDSNNSPLHF	TGTGCCTGGAGCCTAGACAGTAATAATTCACCCCTCCACTTT